This TCR beta chain was captured by sequencing in a study of blood T cells in healthy people across ages. Combining a sample-barcoded 5' primer with a J-beta primer mix, a second PCR ran for 7 to 11 cycles. The study obtained at least 3 million CDR3-containing paired-end reads from every sample. TCRdb independently ran MiXCR on the 5' RACE reads; one entry per CDR3 protein. This table holds some 1.5 million distinct CDR3 sequences, about 30% found once. V was clipped by 5 bases and J by 0 bases, with 14 bases between them. The CDR3 has 14 residues. Germline CDR1 reads SQVTM; CDR2 reads ANQGSEA. Broader study findings: TCR beta diversity correlated strongly with naive T cell percentage. Compared with aged donors, long-lived donors showed fewer expanded clones, suggesting selection. Investigators viewed diversity estimates from one million T cells as underestimates, the study reported.

A few counts support this clonotype. The antigen is unknown. The receptor comes from a woman under 40 in good health. The specimen sequenced was blood. V usage is TRBV29-1 and J usage is TRBJ2-7; D is unclear. The CDR3 region is CSVSPVGSSYEQYF. The CDR3 bases are TGCAGCGTTTCTCCCGTAGGCAGCTCCTACGAGCAGTACTTC.